These 8 T cell receptor beta chains originate from one sample sequenced in a study of Ad26.COV2.S vaccination and SARS-CoV-2 variants. Sequencing used immunoSEQ multiplex PCR; TCRdb keeps in-frame clones, though not all of them. The table has 300,000 to 400,000 clones, about 91% seen once; the top ten hold 3% to 5%. Specimen: peripheral blood, collected after recovery from COVID-19. These receptors were taken from a human donor who had recovered from COVID-19.

The chain links TRBV7-9 to TRBJ1-1; D remains unclear. The V and J ends lost 2 bases and 1 base respectively, with 8 bases between them. This CDR3 is built from 14 residues. CDR1 SEHNR and CDR2 FQNEAQ come from the germline V gene (reference sequence). DNA for the CDR3: TGTGCCAGCAGCTTAAGTTCAGAGAACACTGAAGCTTTCTTT. Translating gives CASSLSSENTEAFF.

The chain couples TRBV6-5 to TRBJ1-1, with D possibly TRBD1 on 5 matching bases. There are 15 residues in the CDR3. V was cut by 7 bases and J by 0 bases, with 15 bases left in between. From germline, CDR1 is MNHEY and CDR2 SVGAGI. The DNA of the CDR3 is TGTGCCAGCAATAGGGGACCCCTAATGAACACTGAAGCTTTCTTT. Amino acid sequence: CASNRGPLMNTEAFF.

The J gene is TRBJ1-5, the V gene TRBV19, with 9 positions matching TRBD1. This CDR3 has 14 amino acids. V shed 4 bases, J shed 6 bases, and the junction held 4 bases outside the gene matches. The germline gives CDR1 LNHDA, CDR2 SQIVND (reference sequence). The CDR3 coding sequence is TGTGCCAGTAGTAAACAGGGGGCCCCTCAGCCCCAGCATTTT. Amino acids: CASSKQGAPQPQHF.

The rearrangement uses TRBV7-2 and TRBJ2-7, with 9 bases that match TRBD2. The CDR3 has 16 amino acids. The germline V gene has CDR1 SGHTA and CDR2 FQGNSA. V lost 5 bases, J lost 5 bases, and 13 bases stayed unmatched. The CDR3 DNA reads as TGTGCCAGCAGCGAAAATCAAGCGGGGGGTCTGCACGAGCAGTACTTC. It codes for CASSENQAGGLHEQYF.

The chain uses TRBV6-5 and TRBJ2-2; possibly TRBD1 for D (6 bases). This CDR3 has 13 amino acids. Trimming stripped 4 bases from V and 7 bases from J, with 10 bases between. CDR1 is MNHEY and CDR2 is SVGAGI in the germline V gene. The chain's CDR3 is CASSLQGIGELFF. The CDR3 region has the DNA TGTGCCAGCAGTTTACAGGGTATCGGGGAGCTGTTTTTT.

The chain recombines TRBV27 with TRBJ1-4; no clear D. This CDR3 is 12 amino acids long. Germline-derived CDR1 and CDR2 are MNHEY and SMNVEV (reference sequence). Between the trimmed V and J ends, which lost 5 bases and 8 bases, there was a span of 9 bases. The CDR3 is CASSRRGEKLFF. Here the CDR3 DNA reads TGTGCCAGCAGTCGCCGGGGAGAAAAACTGTTTTTT.

V is TRBV29-1 and J is TRBJ2-7, with 7 bases fitting TRBD1. The trim removed 2 bases at V and 1 base at J, leaving 2 bases unmatched. The CDR3 is made up of 13 amino acids. Germline V gene lookup returns CDR1 SQVTM and CDR2 ANQGSEA. The CDR3 DNA sequence: TGCAGCGTTGAACGACAGGGATCCTACGAGCAGTACTTC. The encoded protein is CSVERQGSYEQYF.

This chain uses TRBV7-8 with TRBJ1-1; 9 bases map to TRBD1. Losses at the gene ends were 2 bases for V and 2 bases for J; bases not matched to a gene: 3. Germline lookup yields CDR1 SGHVS and CDR2 FQNEAQ. The CDR3 loop spans 15 amino acids. The CDR3, as DNA: TGTGCCAGCAGCTTAACAGGGGGCCCCAACACTGAAGCTTTCTTT. As protein: CASSLTGGPNTEAFF. Based on the CDR3 plus reference TRBV7-8 and TRBJ1-1, the full variable domain is GAGVSQSPRYKVAKRGQDVALRCDPISGHVSLFWYQQALGQGPEFLTYFQNEAQLDKSGLPSDRFFAERPEGSVSTLKIQRTQQEDSAVYLCASSLTGGPNTEAFFGQGTRLTVV.